These T cell receptor beta chains were read from a single sample in a study of identical twins. TCRdb ran MiXCR on the 5' RACE reads and lists one entry per CDR3 protein. Here the sample spans 1.5 million or so distinct CDR3 sequences, about 31% being singletons. Sequencing was done on a sample of cord blood. The receptors were sampled from a newborn girl in good health. Both conserved end residues are part of each CDR3. A D gene is named only where the DNA matches it firmly. Where a row states a size, it is once, few, many or the class of an expanded clone; other rows omit it.

D gene	V gene	J gene	clone size	CDR3 DNA	CDR3 protein
TRBD2	TRBV20-1	TRBJ2-5	few	TGCAGTGCTCGAGCGGGGGCCCCTGGAGAGACCCAGTACTTC	CSARAGAPGETQYF
NA	TRBV10-3	TRBJ1-4	few	TGTGCCATCAGTGTGGCGGGGCCCGCTAATGAAAAACTGTTTTTT	CAISVAGPANEKLFF
TRBD2	TRBV5-1	TRBJ2-1	once	TGCGCCAGCAGCTTGCCCTTTACTAGCGGGAGCGGCAATGAGCAGTTCTTC	CASSLPFTSGSGNEQFF
NA	TRBV20-1	TRBJ2-3	NA	TGCAGTGCTAGAGACCTCTTAGCCCGCACAGATACGCAGTATTTT	CSARDLLARTDTQYF
NA	TRBV27	TRBJ2-3	many	TGTGCCAGTGGGGCAGGTACAGATACGCAGTATTTT	CASGAGTDTQYF
NA	TRBV5-1	TRBJ1-6	few	TGCGCCAGCAGCTTGGATGGGGGACCTAATTCACCCCTCCACTTT	CASSLDGGPNSPLHF
NA	TRBV6-6	TRBJ1-3	few	TGTGCCAGCAGCGAGCCCACTGGGGGGTCTGGAAACACCATATATTTT	CASSEPTGGSGNTIYF
NA	TRBV28	TRBJ1-1	NA	TGTGCCAGCAGTTGGACACTTGAAGCTTTCTTT	CASSWTLEAFF
NA	TRBV5-1	TRBJ1-6	NA	TGCGCCAGCAGCTTGGAAGATGCGAGCTCCTATAATTCACCCCTCCACTTT	CASSLEDASSYNSPLHF
TRBD2	TRBV7-2	TRBJ2-7	many	TGTGCCAGCAGCTTAGAACTAGCGGTATCCTACGAGCAGTACTTC	CASSLELAVSYEQYF
NA	TRBV20-1	TRBJ1-6	NA	TGCAGTGCTCGCCCCCGGGGCTATAATTCACCCCTCCACTTT	CSARPRGYNSPLHF
TRBD1	TRBV4-2	TRBJ1-2	many	TGTGCCAGCAGCCCAACAGGGGGTGCGGGCTATGGCTACACCTTC	CASSPTGGAGYGYTF
NA	TRBV7-9	TRBJ2-1	NA	TGTGCCAGCAGCTTAAATCGGCTTTTGGGTATCGATGAGCAGTTCTTC	CASSLNRLLGIDEQFF
TRBD1	TRBV6-1	TRBJ2-6	few	TGTGCCAGTCGGACAGGGAATACTGGGGCCAACGTCCTGACTTTC	CASRTGNTGANVLTF
TRBD1	TRBV24-1	TRBJ1-5	few	TGTGCCACAACCGGGACAGGGGTCAATCAGCCCCAGCATTTT	CATTGTGVNQPQHF
TRBD2	TRBV6-2/TRBV6-3	TRBJ2-7	NA	TGTGCCAGCAGGCCCGGGACTAGCGGTCCCTACGAGCAGTACTTC	CASRPGTSGPYEQYF
NA	TRBV7-2	TRBJ2-1	few	TGTGCCAGCAGCTACCGGGACTTCGTCTCCTACAATGAGCAGTTCTTC	CASSYRDFVSYNEQFF
NA	TRBV5-1	TRBJ2-1	once	TGCGCCAGCAGCTCAGACGACGTGAATGAGCAGTTCTTC	CASSSDDVNEQFF
NA	TRBV4-2	TRBJ2-5	many	TGTGCCAGCAGCCAAGAGGTCGGGAAGTACCAAGAGACCCAGTACTTC	CASSQEVGKYQETQYF
TRBD2	TRBV20-1	TRBJ2-5	NA	TGCAGTGCTCACTCACTAGCGGGAGGGCCAGAGACCCAGTACTTC	CSAHSLAGGPETQYF
NA	TRBV20-1	TRBJ1-5	NA	TGCAGTGCTAGTCAGGGAAACAATCAGCCCCAGCATTTT	CSASQGNNQPQHF
NA	TRBV10-3	TRBJ2-7	NA	TGTGCCATCAGTGAGGCCGCCTACGAGCAGTACTTC	CAISEAAYEQYF
NA	TRBV10-3	TRBJ2-3	many	TGTGCCATCAGTAACGGACTTATCACAGATACGCAGTATTTT	CAISNGLITDTQYF